These 11 T cell receptor beta chains were all obtained from the same sample, sequenced in a study of shared clonotypes between healthy human individuals. Clones were sequenced by immunoSEQ multiplex PCR, and TCRdb holds only the in-frame ones, with some missing. This sample has roughly 2.5 million clones; over 85% occur once, and the top ten carry around 0.14%. The sample was naive CD4+ T cells sorted from blood. Subset defined: CD45RA+ positively selected. The receptors stem from a man younger than 30 in good health.

The rearrangement links TRBV10-2 to TRBJ2-3; no firm D call. The CDR3 length is 11 residues. Germline assignment: CDR1 WSHSY and CDR2 SAAADI. The V gene lost 10 bases and the J gene lost 5 bases, with 10 bases spanning the gap. The chain's CDR3 is CATRRQDTQYF. CDR3 nucleotide sequence: TGCGCCACCCGGCGCCAAGATACGCAGTATTTT.

This clone occurred once. The CDR3 region has the DNA TGTGCCAGTTCCGGGACAGGGAATGACGAGCAGTACTTC. This gives the protein CASSGTGNDEQYF. The chain is built from TRBV18 and TRBJ2-7, with 9 bases identical to TRBD1. Germline CDR1 KGHSH, CDR2 LQKENI. This CDR3 is built from 13 residues. V lost 9 bases to trimming and J lost 5 bases; unmatched junction nucleotides: 8.

V gene TRBV7-2 combines with J gene TRBJ2-3; the D call may be TRBD1 or TRBD2 (5 bases each). CDR3 length: 14 amino acids. Per germline, CDR1 SGHTA and CDR2 FQGNSA. Trimming left V 3 bases short and J 4 bases short, with 11 bases between. Here the CDR3 reads CASSFQGDADTQYF. DNA of the CDR3: TGTGCCAGCAGCTTTCAAGGGGACGCAGATACGCAGTATTTT.

This chain joins TRBV5-1 and TRBJ1-4; possible D gene TRBD1, 5 bases. Germline V gene sequence: CDR1 SGHRS, CDR2 YFSETQ. The CDR3 is 15 residues long. Between the trimmed V and J ends, which lost 0 bases and 7 bases, there was a span of 13 bases. The CDR3 bases are TGCGCCAGCAGCTTGGCCGAGGGGACGAGTGAAAAACTGTTTTTT. It yields the protein CASSLAEGTSEKLFF.

The chain uses TRBV29-1 and TRBJ2-5; TRBD1 is a possible D gene (6 bases). Trimming left V 6 bases short and J 3 bases short, with 17 bases between. The CDR3 extends over 14 amino acids. Germline lookup yields CDR1 SQVTM and CDR2 ANQGSEA. The CDR3 DNA is TGCAGCGTCCGAAATGCGGACAGAGAAGAGACCCAGTACTTC. Its translation is CSVRNADREETQYF.

V is TRBV5-1 and J is TRBJ1-2, with 11 bases aligning to TRBD1. This CDR3 comprises 16 residues. Germline values: CDR1 SGHRS, CDR2 YFSETQ. With V trimmed by 4 bases and J by 3 bases, 8 bases remained unmatched. CDR3 bases: TGCGCCAGCAGCCCGGGACAGGGGGTCCAAGACTATGGCTACACCTTC. Protein sequence: CASSPGQGVQDYGYTF.

The chain carries TRBV4-1 and TRBJ2-5; 9 bases map to TRBD2. The V and J ends lost 1 base and 4 bases, in that order; junction bases with no gene match: 4. The CDR3 loop spans 15 amino acids. Germline V lookup: CDR1 MGHRA, CDR2 YSYEKL. The CDR3 coding sequence is TGCGCCAGCAGCCAAGTTCCAGCGGGGGGAGAGACCCAGTACTTC. Translation: CASSQVPAGGETQYF.

This clone was detected only once. The CDR3 DNA is TGTGCCAGCAGCTCCCAACAGGGGGCCCGAGAGACCCAGTACTTC. Translated: CASSSQQGARETQYF. V gene TRBV7-6 combines with J gene TRBJ2-5; TRBD1 matches 9 bases. V trimming: 4 bases; J trimming: 4 bases; junction bases outside the gene matches: 7. Per germline, CDR1 SGHVS and CDR2 FNYEAQ. This CDR3 contains 15 residues. Together with reference TRBV7-6 and TRBJ2-5, the CDR3 gives the full variable domain: GAGVSQSPRYKVTKRGQDVALRCDPISGHVSLYWYRQALGQGPEFLTYFNYEAQQDKSGLPNDRFSAERPEGSISTLTIQRTEQRDSAMYRCASSSQQGARETQYFGPGTRLLVL.

This clone was seen only once. V is TRBV20-1 and J is TRBJ1-2; 7 bases align to TRBD1. Germline V gene lookup returns CDR1 DFQATT and CDR2 SNEGSKA (reference sequence). Germline trimming cut 2 bases from V and 10 bases from J; bases unmatched to any gene: 4. CDR3 length: 11 amino acids. The CDR3, as DNA: TGCAGTGCTAGATACGGACAGGTCTACACCTTC. Protein sequence: CSARYGQVYTF.

The rearrangement links TRBV7-9 to TRBJ2-7; D is ambiguous. Germline CDR1 reads SEHNR; CDR2 reads FQNEAQ (reference sequence). The V end lost 5 bases, the J end lost 9 bases, and 11 bases lay between the germline ends. The CDR3 is 11 residues long. CDR3 bases: TGTGCCAGCAGCCAAGGTGTTGGGCAGTACTTC. It is translated as CASSQGVGQYF.

The chain links TRBV2 to TRBJ2-3; TRBD2 matches 10 bases. Germline V lookup: CDR1 SNHLY, CDR2 FYNNEI. V trimming: 6 bases; J trimming: 0 bases; junction bases outside the gene matches: 3. The CDR3 has 15 amino acids. The CDR3 protein is CASSGLAASTDTQYF. The CDR3 DNA is TGTGCCAGCAGCGGACTAGCGGCTAGCACAGATACGCAGTATTTT.